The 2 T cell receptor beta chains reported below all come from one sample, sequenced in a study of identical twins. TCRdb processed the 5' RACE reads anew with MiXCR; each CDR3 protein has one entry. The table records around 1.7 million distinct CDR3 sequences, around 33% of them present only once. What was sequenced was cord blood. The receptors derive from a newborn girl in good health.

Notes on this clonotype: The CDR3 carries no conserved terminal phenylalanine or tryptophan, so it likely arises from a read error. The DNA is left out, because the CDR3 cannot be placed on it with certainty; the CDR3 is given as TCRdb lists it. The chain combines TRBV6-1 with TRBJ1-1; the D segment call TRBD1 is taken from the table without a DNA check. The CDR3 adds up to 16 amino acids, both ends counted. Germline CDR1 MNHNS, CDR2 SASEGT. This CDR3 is CASSEARGGVTEAFFV.

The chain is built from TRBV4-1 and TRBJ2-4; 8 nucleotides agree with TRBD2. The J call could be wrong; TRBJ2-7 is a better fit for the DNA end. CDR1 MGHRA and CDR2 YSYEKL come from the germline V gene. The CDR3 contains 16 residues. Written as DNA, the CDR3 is TGCGCCAGCAGCAAAGGACTAGCCGACCTCATCGGCGAGCAGTACTTC. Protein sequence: CASSKGLADLIGEQYF.